This T cell receptor (beta chain) was captured by sequencing in a study of metastatic and nonmetastatic thyroid tumors. Study-wide background: For malignant and benign thyroid patients, tumor or nodule tissue and blood were the sources whose repertoires were compared.

The CDR3 has 15 residues. Trimming removed 4 bases at V and 5 bases at J, with 17 bases between. Germline CDR1 reads SEHNR; CDR2 reads FQNEAQ (reference sequence). Concerning this clone: The target antigen is unknown.

As processed by the authors: In papillary thyroid cancer, a distant-metastasis classifier was built using CDR3 differences across clinicopathological groups. TCRdb reanalyzed the PCR reads via MiXCR. TCRdb assigned the V and J calls; the authors' analysis was not used. Of approximately 58,000 clones detected, 20% appear once; the ten largest clones hold about 4%. None of the patients had undergone any treatment ahead of thyroid surgery. Study-wide results and caveats: Reportedly, malignant thyroid tumors had significantly higher TCR beta diversity than benign nodules, in blood and tumor.

Sequencing input: blood. The V gene is TRBV7-9, the J gene TRBJ2-5, with TRBD2 as a possible D gene (6 bases). The clonotype comes from a female donor with papillary thyroid cancer or a benign thyroid nodule (not recorded which). Some clones in this sample may be carry-over from other donors' samples. Here the CDR3 DNA reads TGTGCCAGCAGCTCCAACTGGGGGGTCGGGGAGACCCAGTACTTC. Its protein is CASSSNWGVGETQYF.